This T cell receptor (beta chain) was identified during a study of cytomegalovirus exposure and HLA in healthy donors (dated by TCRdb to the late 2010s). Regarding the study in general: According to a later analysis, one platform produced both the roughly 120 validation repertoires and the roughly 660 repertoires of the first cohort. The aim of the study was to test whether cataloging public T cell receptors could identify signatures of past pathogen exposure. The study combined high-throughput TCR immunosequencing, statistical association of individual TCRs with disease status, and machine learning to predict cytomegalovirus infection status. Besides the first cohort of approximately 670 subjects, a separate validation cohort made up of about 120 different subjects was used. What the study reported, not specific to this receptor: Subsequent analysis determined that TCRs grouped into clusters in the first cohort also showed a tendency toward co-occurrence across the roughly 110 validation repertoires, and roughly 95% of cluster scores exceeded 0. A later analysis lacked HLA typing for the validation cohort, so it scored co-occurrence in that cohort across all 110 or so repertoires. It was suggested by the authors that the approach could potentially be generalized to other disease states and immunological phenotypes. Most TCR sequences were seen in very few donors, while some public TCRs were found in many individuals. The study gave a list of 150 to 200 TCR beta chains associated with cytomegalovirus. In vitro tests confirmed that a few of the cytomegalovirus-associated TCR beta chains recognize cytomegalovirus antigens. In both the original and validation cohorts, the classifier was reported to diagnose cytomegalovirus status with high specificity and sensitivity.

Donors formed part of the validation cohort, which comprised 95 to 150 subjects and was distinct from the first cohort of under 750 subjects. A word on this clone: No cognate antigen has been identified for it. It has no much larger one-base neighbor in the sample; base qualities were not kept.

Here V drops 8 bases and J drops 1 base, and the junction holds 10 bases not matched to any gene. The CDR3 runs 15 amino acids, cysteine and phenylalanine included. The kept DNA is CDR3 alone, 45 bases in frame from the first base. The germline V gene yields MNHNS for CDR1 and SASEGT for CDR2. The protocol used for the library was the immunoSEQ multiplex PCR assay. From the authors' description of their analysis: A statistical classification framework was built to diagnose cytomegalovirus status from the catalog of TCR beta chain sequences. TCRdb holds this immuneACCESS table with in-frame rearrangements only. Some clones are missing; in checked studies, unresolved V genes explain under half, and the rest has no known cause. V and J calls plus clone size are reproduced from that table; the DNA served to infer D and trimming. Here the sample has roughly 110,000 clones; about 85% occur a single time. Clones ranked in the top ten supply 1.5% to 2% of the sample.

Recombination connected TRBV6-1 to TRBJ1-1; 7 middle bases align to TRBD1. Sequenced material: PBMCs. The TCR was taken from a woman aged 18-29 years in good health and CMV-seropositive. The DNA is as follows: TGTGCCAGCGGCACGCAGGGGGTGCGGAACACTGAAGCTTTCTTT. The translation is CASGTQGVRNTEAFF.